This T cell receptor (beta chain) originates from a study of T cell responses to AZD1222 COVID-19 vaccine. Some clones are missing from TCRdb's copy, which holds only in-frame ones; the method was immunoSEQ multiplex PCR. The table shows roughly 140,000 clones, with 80% to 85% occurring only once. The study's findings and limits: Clonal diversity may have been underestimated in mostly white British donors.

The CDR3 is 14 residues long. CDR1 is SGHNT, CDR2 YYREEE, per germline (reference sequence). The V end lost 2 bases, the J end lost 6 bases, and 15 bases lay between the germline ends. As regards this clone: No antigen is known for it.

The chain links TRBV5-4 to TRBJ2-7; D gene unclear. The material sequenced was peripheral blood, taken on day 0 of MenACWY control vaccination. This receptor was identified in an adult in good health. The DNA for the CDR3 is TGTGCCAGCAGCTTAGGGCAAGGAAGAGGCGAGCAGTACTTC. As protein: CASSLGQGRGEQYF. Using reference TRBV5-4 and TRBJ2-7 for the parts outside the CDR3, the full variable domain is ETGVTQSPTHLIKTRGQQVTLRCSSQSGHNTVSWYQQALGQGPQFIFQYYREEENGRGNFPPRFSGLQFPNYSSELNVNALELDDSALYLCASSLGQGRGEQYFGPGTRLTVT.